The clone carrying this TCR beta chain has just a few counts. Its antigen is still unknown. The sample is drawn from a study of CD8 T cells in ankylosing spondylitis. Study conclusions and caveats: Some motif variants were previously reported in reactive arthritis synovial fluid and blood.

TCRdb re-derived calls from the 5' RACE reads in MiXCR, one entry per CDR3 protein. Of roughly 250,000 distinct CDR3 sequences listed, 8.6% are singletons. This CDR3 region has 14 residues. Germline V gene lookup returns CDR1 DFQATT and CDR2 SNEGSKA (reference sequence). Trimming removed 0 bases at V and 5 bases at J, with 13 bases between. Sequences were obtained from blood, either unsorted or a sorted T cell fraction (not recorded which). The origin of this receptor is a male donor with ankylosing spondylitis or in good health (not recorded which). The V gene is TRBV20-1, the J gene TRBJ2-5; D call uncertain. Written as DNA, the CDR3 is TGCAGTGCTAGAGATGACCCCCCTCGGGAGACCCAGTACTTC. Amino acid sequence: CSARDDPPRETQYF.